This T cell receptor beta chain emerged from a study of cytomegalovirus exposure and HLA in healthy donors. Some clones are missing from TCRdb's copy, which holds only in-frame ones; the method was immunoSEQ multiplex PCR. The sample lists roughly 270,000 clones, around nine tenths occurring once. In this sample, this clone turned up once. CDR1 is MNHEY and CDR2 is SVGAGI in the germline V gene. The CDR3 contains 12 residues. Trimming removed 8 bases from V and 8 bases from J; junction bases left unmatched: 7. This clonotype was obtained from a woman between 18 and 30 years old in good health and CMV-seronegative. The rearrangement links TRBV6-5 to TRBJ1-2, with 8 bases lining up with TRBD1. Sequencing input: PBMCs. Here the CDR3 reads CASGQGAGGYTF. In DNA form, the CDR3 reads TGTGCCAGCGGGCAGGGGGCAGGGGGCTACACCTTC.